A single sample gave rise to the 12 T cell receptor beta chains below, sequenced in a study of blood T cell repertoires in COVID-19. TCRdb keeps only in-frame clones here, not all; method: immunoSEQ multiplex PCR. The data show under 300,000 clones, with around 82% seen just once and approximately 9% held by the top ten. Sequenced: peripheral blood. The receptors stem from a woman between 45 and 60 years old who had recovered from COVID-19.

V is TRBV28 and J is TRBJ1-4; a weak D match, TRBD1 (5 bases). V was trimmed by 6 bases and J by 7 bases, leaving 15 bases between them. CDR3 size: 14 residues. CDR1 is MDHEN and CDR2 is SYDVKM in the germline V gene. In DNA form, the CDR3 reads TGTGCCAGCAGCTCCCCCGGGGGGGGTGAAAAACTGTTTTTT. It translates to CASSSPGGGEKLFF.

The chain uses TRBV7-3 and TRBJ2-2; TRBD2 matches 11 bases. In germline, CDR1 is SGHTA, CDR2 FQGTGA. The CDR3 spans 15 residues. Trimming removed 5 bases from V and 4 bases from J; junction bases left unmatched: 3. The chain's CDR3 is CASSNLAGGTGELFF. The CDR3 DNA sequence: TGTGCCAGCAGCAACCTAGCGGGAGGCACCGGGGAGCTGTTTTTT.

The chain is built from TRBV27 and TRBJ1-1; weak D call: TRBD1 (5 bases). This CDR3 is 13 amino acids long. Germline V gives CDR1 MNHEY, CDR2 SMNVEV (reference sequence). Trimming removed 7 bases from V and 3 bases from J, with 12 bases in between. Written as DNA, the CDR3 is TGTGCCAGCAAGATGCCAGGGTACACTGAAGCTTTCTTT. Translated, it gives CASKMPGYTEAFF.

The chain links TRBV28 to TRBJ2-5; a weak D match, TRBD2 (5 bases). CDR1 and CDR2 from the germline V gene are MDHEN and SYDVKM. Trimming shortened V by 4 bases and J by 5 bases, and 17 bases separated the two germline ends. The CDR3 is 15 amino acids. DNA of the CDR3: TGTGCCAGCAGTTCCTCCGCAGCGGCGGCGGAGACCCAGTACTTC. Translation: CASSSSAAAAETQYF. Filled out from reference TRBV28 and TRBJ2-5, the complete variable domain reads DVKVTQSSRYLVKRTGEKVFLECVQDMDHENMFWYRQDPGLGLRLIYFSYDVKMKEKGDIPEGYSVSREKKERFSLILESASTNQTSMYLCASSSSAAAAETQYFGPGTRLLVL.

The chain joins TRBV9 to TRBJ2-5; possibly TRBD2 for D (6 bases). CDR3 length equals 15 residues. Germline V gives CDR1 SGDLS, CDR2 YYNGEE. Trimming pared 0 bases from V and 5 bases from J, leaving 14 bases between. The CDR3 is CASSVDGGDGETQYF. The CDR3 DNA follows: TGTGCCAGCAGCGTAGATGGAGGGGATGGGGAGACCCAGTACTTC.

This chain links TRBV5-1 with TRBJ2-7, with TRBD2 as a possible D gene (6 bases). This CDR3 has 14 residues. V was trimmed by 0 bases and J by 3 bases, leaving 10 bases between them. Germline CDR1 is SGHRS and CDR2 is YFSETQ. CDR3 coding DNA: TGCGCCAGCAGCTTGGACCCCGGGGGCTACGAGCAGTACTTC. This gives the protein CASSLDPGGYEQYF.

The V and J genes are TRBV18 and TRBJ2-5; the match to TRBD2 covers 7 bases. V lost 11 bases and J lost 1; bases outside the gene matches: 10. CDR1 and CDR2 from the germline V gene are KGHSH and LQKENI. The length of the CDR3 is 14 residues. CDR3 residues: CAAGGGTFQETQYF. CDR3 DNA sequence: TGTGCCGCCGGGGGAGGGACCTTCCAAGAGACCCAGTACTTC.

This rearrangement joins TRBV28 to TRBJ1-5, with 10 bases that match TRBD1. Trimming removed 5 bases from V and 0 bases from J; junction bases left unmatched: 10. The CDR3 is 18 amino acids. CDR1 and CDR2 from the germline V gene are MDHEN and SYDVKM. This CDR3 reads CASSPPTGGWGSNQPQHF. The CDR3 DNA is TGTGCCAGCAGTCCCCCGACAGGGGGCTGGGGTAGCAATCAGCCCCAGCATTTT.

The chain is built from TRBV24-1 and TRBJ2-1; 7 bases agree with TRBD2. Germline V CDR1 and CDR2: KGHDR, SFDVKD. The CDR3 contains 12 residues. After removal of 4 bases from V and 10 bases from J, the junction contained 3 bases not matched to a gene. CDR3 sequence: CATSDLAEEQFF. CDR3 nucleotide sequence: TGTGCCACCAGTGACCTAGCGGAGGAGCAGTTCTTC.

The rearrangement uses TRBV6-2 or TRBV6-3 and TRBJ2-7; D may be TRBD2 (5 bases). The CDR3 has 13 residues. V dropped 3 bases and J dropped 2 bases, with 8 bases sitting between them. The germline CDR1 and CDR2 sequences are MNHEY and SVGEGT. The CDR3 DNA reads TGTGCCAGCAGTTATGGAGGCACCTACGAGCAGTACTTC. It encodes CASSYGGTYEQYF.

This chain connects TRBV7-2 to TRBJ1-1; 9 bases map to TRBD1. Per germline, CDR1 SGHTA and CDR2 FQGNSA. The junction had 4 bases not matched to a gene; V was cut back by 7 bases and J by 1 base. This CDR3 is built from 14 residues. The CDR3 region has the DNA TGTGCCAGCATGTTACAGGGGGCGAACACTGAAGCTTTCTTT. Protein: CASMLQGANTEAFF.

V gene TRBV6-5 combines with J gene TRBJ1-2; D possibly corresponds to TRBD1 (5 bases). Germline loops: CDR1 MNHEY, CDR2 SVGAGI. This CDR3 is 14 amino acids long. V was shortened by 6 bases and J by 7 bases, with 18 bases between the two germline ends. The CDR3 DNA reads TGTGCCAGCAGAACCACTTTGACAGATAGTGGCTACACCTTC. It translates to CASRTTLTDSGYTF.